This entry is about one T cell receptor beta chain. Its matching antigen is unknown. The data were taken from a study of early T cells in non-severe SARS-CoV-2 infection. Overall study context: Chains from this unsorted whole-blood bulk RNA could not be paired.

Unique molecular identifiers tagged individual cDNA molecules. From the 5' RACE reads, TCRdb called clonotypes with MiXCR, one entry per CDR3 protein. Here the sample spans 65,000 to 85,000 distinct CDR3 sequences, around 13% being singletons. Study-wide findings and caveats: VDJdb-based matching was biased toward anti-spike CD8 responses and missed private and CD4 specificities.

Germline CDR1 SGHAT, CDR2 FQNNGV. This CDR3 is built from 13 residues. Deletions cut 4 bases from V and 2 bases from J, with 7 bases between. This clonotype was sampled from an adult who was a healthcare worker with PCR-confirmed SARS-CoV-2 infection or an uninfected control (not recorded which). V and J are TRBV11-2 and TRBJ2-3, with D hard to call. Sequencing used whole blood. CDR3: CASSYGSTDTQYF. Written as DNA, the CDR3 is TGTGCCAGCAGCTACGGTTCCACAGATACGCAGTATTTT.